The rows below give T cell receptor beta chains drawn from one sample of a study of shared clonotypes between healthy human individuals. The repertoire was sequenced with immunoSEQ multiplex PCR; TCRdb's copy has only in-frame clones and lacks some. Of about 1.5 million clones listed, 95% to 99% were seen once; the top ten hold roughly 0.45%. The sequencing input was naive CD4+ T cells sorted from blood. The receptor source for this set is a man younger than 40 in good health. Both conserved end residues are trimmed from each CDR3. D genes are given only for firm matches.

d_call,v_call,cdr3_aa
TRBD1,TRBV2,ASSGQGRETQY
-,TRBV6-6,ASSYSREGTYNEQF
-,TRBV18,ASSPGAGYQETQY
-,TRBV7-9,ASSPRGRNTIY
-,TRBV5-1,ASSLVGRQETQY
TRBD2,TRBV19,ASSMRSAGTSYEQY
-,TRBV5-1,ASSLAKGTGETQY
TRBD2,TRBV10-2,ASSITTLAGGVNEQF
TRBD1,TRBV18,ASSPPQGASNYEQY
TRBD2,TRBV28,ASSKKAGVYNEQF
-,TRBV27,ASSLFRETQY
TRBD2,TRBV7-2,ASSLVRTSGNDKNIQY
-,TRBV5-1,ASSEDQGGYT
TRBD1,TRBV19,ASSLQPPTGNTDTQY
-,TRBV10-3,AIRDTTDTQY
TRBD1,TRBV25-1,ASSFSDRGRDTQY
-,TRBV6-1,ASTRLGGRGNEQF
-,TRBV10-3,AISDQRQSTDTQY
-,TRBV11-2,ASSSTRRRSYEQY
TRBD1,TRBV5-5,ASSFRGDEKLF
-,TRBV7-2,ASSIRETQY
-,TRBV18,ASHPAGSSTDTQY
-,TRBV7-2,ASSSDSYGYT
-,TRBV2,ASRGSYSGANVLT
TRBD1,TRBV7-2,ASSSRTGRASNQPQH
TRBD2,TRBV9,ASSPGLAGTVGTQY
-,TRBV9,ASSASGSPTREQY
TRBD2,TRBV11-2,ASSRRENNEQF
-,TRBV5-1,ASSLAKLDGETQY
-,TRBV9,ASSVGWGLSGEQY
TRBD1,TRBV29-1,SVGTGIETQY
TRBD1,TRBV10-3,AISQGQVLTMSYT
-,TRBV7-6,ASSPFRGLSSNEQF
-,TRBV7-9,ASSLALSGNTIY
TRBD1,TRBV30,AWSRTGWNTEAF
-,TRBV11-2,ASSLSSRSTDTQY
-,TRBV2,ASSVDADTQY
-,TRBV7-2,ASSFAGTEAF
-,TRBV11-3,ARSPGPWRVMYYGYT
-,TRBV11-2,ASSYPVSSNEQF
TRBD1,TRBV15,ATSSGGTGIYNEQF
TRBD2,TRBV7-4,ASSLRILAGGEKF
TRBD2,TRBV7-3,ASSMPSGGSEQF
-,TRBV9,ASSVGAGGNQPQH
TRBD1,TRBV4-1,ASSSQGGTSGNTIY
-,TRBV4-3,ASSPDGTNYGYT
-,TRBV28,ASSPPQGGTEAF
-,TRBV5-4,ASSLAFRAYGYT
TRBD1,TRBV19,ASSLTQGTGELF
-,TRBV28,ASTWRGNEKLF
-,TRBV9,ASSLQTGVGETQY
TRBD2,TRBV7-6,ASSFGTSGSGVQF
-,TRBV6-1,ASSEGDRLNTEAF